This is a list of T cell receptor beta chains from one sample in a study of blood T cell repertoires in COVID-19. Sequencing used immunoSEQ multiplex PCR; TCRdb keeps in-frame clones, though not all of them. This sample yields roughly 200,000 clones, of which roughly 85% are seen a single time; roughly 8.2% belongs to the top ten. The sample was peripheral blood. Source of these receptors: a woman aged 55-69 years with acute or convalescent COVID-19. Each CDR3 is given with its conserved first and last residue. Each record gives: D gene, J gene, V gene, CDR3 protein. A D gene is named only where the DNA matches it firmly.

- | TRBJ1-2 | TRBV19 | CASSLSQGIYGYTF
- | TRBJ1-2 | TRBV18 | CASSPSGGNGYTF
TRBD2 | TRBJ2-1 | TRBV5-1 | CASRAGTSAYNEQFF
TRBD1 | TRBJ1-2 | TRBV3-1/TRBV3-2 | CASSPTGDGYTF
TRBD1 | TRBJ1-1 | TRBV2 | CASSEGQGISEAFF
TRBD1 | TRBJ2-1 | TRBV7-2 | CASRLTTGTNEQFF
- | TRBJ2-1 | TRBV7-5 | CARSHGTGWSYNEQFF
TRBD2 | TRBJ2-1 | TRBV29-1 | CSGSGRMNMNEQFF
TRBD1 | TRBJ2-1 | TRBV3-1/TRBV3-2 | CASSQEQDRVRNEQFF
- | TRBJ1-1 | TRBV18 | CASSPDRFTEAFF
TRBD1 | TRBJ2-1 | TRBV5-1 | CASSLAIQGRNEQFF
TRBD1 | TRBJ2-2 | TRBV18 | CASSLGQGTGELFF
- | TRBJ1-5 | TRBV6-5 | CASSDRLYQPQHF
TRBD2 | TRBJ2-5 | TRBV2 | CASRGGEETQYF
- | TRBJ2-1 | TRBV9 | CASSVGAYQQFF
- | TRBJ2-1 | TRBV5-1 | CASSLASSNLAHNEQFF
TRBD1 | TRBJ2-7 | TRBV5-5 | CASSLGPGQGKGQYF
- | TRBJ1-4 | TRBV6-5 | CASSYSGGRPEEKLFF
TRBD2 | TRBJ2-7 | TRBV18 | CASSPRTSGAYEQYF
TRBD1 | TRBJ2-7 | TRBV28 | CASRGDRAHPYEQYF
TRBD1 | TRBJ2-1 | TRBV6-5 | CASSFPDRVDEQFF
- | TRBJ2-5 | TRBV5-1 | CASSLEYSRETQYF
TRBD2 | TRBJ2-1 | TRBV2 | CASSPVRLAGGPTRYNEQFF
- | TRBJ1-1 | TRBV19 | CASSSGTTGAFF
TRBD1 | TRBJ1-3 | TRBV2 | CARGQGPSGNTIYF
- | TRBJ2-2 | TRBV28 | CASTGTTGITGELFF
- | TRBJ1-4 | TRBV28 | CASSLPSGSEKLFF
- | TRBJ1-6 | TRBV10-3 | CAIRTVNSPLHF
- | TRBJ1-2 | TRBV12-3/TRBV12-4 | CASSFAGNYGYTF
TRBD1 | TRBJ1-2 | TRBV12-3/TRBV12-4 | CASTTGTGYTF
- | TRBJ1-4 | TRBV2 | CACSGEGEKLFF
- | TRBJ2-7 | TRBV28 | CASRGNTFSYEQYF
- | TRBJ2-2 | TRBV4-1 | CASRVTSSSPGELFF
TRBD2 | TRBJ2-1 | TRBV7-8 | CASSSGLSNNEQFF
TRBD1 | TRBJ1-1 | TRBV9 | CASRRGTGVGFTEAFF
TRBD1 | TRBJ1-3 | TRBV2 | CASSEGNRGHTGNTIYF
- | TRBJ1-3 | TRBV19 | CASSIQGQSSGNTIYF
TRBD2 | TRBJ2-3 | TRBV19 | CASKRVGGYTDTQYF
TRBD2 | TRBJ2-1 | TRBV29-1 | CSVGASGSFNEQFF
- | TRBJ2-3 | TRBV9 | CASSPSGTGGTDTQYF
TRBD2 | TRBJ2-3 | TRBV20-1 | CSAKLAASQYF
- | TRBJ2-3 | TRBV5-1 | CASLSGGNREGTQYF
- | TRBJ2-7 | TRBV6-6 | CASSYSNGGGGEQYF
- | TRBJ2-7 | TRBV7-6 | CASSSLASPYEQYF
TRBD2 | TRBJ2-3 | TRBV28 | CASSGAGGGADTQYF
TRBD1 | TRBJ1-2 | TRBV6-6 | CASRLTTGGSDGYTF
- | TRBJ1-3 | TRBV11-3 | CASSLGTGGDTIYF
- | TRBJ2-1 | TRBV21-1 | CASSKARQQGDNEQFF
TRBD1 | TRBJ2-3 | TRBV5-4 | CASSTPGQNTDTQYF